The clone carrying this T cell receptor beta chain showed up just a few times. Per the germline V gene, CDR1 is SGHTA and CDR2 is FQGNSA. CDR3 length equals 13 residues. V dropped 1 base and J dropped 4 bases, with 7 bases sitting between them. A TCRbeta library incorporating unique molecular identifiers was prepared. Each CDR3 protein is one row after TCRdb ran MiXCR on the PCR reads. The sample has around 370,000 distinct CDR3 sequences, about 9.4% seen once. This sample stems from a study of T-cell reconstitution after alpha-beta-depleted transplantation in children. The chain recombines TRBV7-2 with TRBJ1-2, with TRBD1 as a possible D gene (5 bases). The origin of this receptor is a human donor who donated a stem cell graft to a child with acute lymphoblastic leukemia. The sequencing here drew on PBMCs from the stem cell graft donor, taken from the stem cell graft. The CDR3, as DNA: TGTGCCAGCAGCTTAGTAACAGGCTATGGCTACACCTTC. This translates into CASSLVTGYGYTF.